A single T cell receptor beta chain is shown here with its context. The data were obtained in a study of T cell changes during pregnancy in multiple sclerosis. Here immunoSEQ multiplex PCR was the method, and the copy in TCRdb shows in-frame clones only, minus some. Of approximately 53,000 clones listed, about 93% are singletons. This clonotype was sampled from a female donor in good health, enrolled as a control in a pregnancy study. The specimen was CD4+ T cells from peripheral blood mononuclear cells, collected after pregnancy.

The CDR3 reads CASSFEGEQYF. CDR3 nucleotide sequence: TGTGCCAGCAGTTTCGAGGGCGAGCAGTACTTC. This chain links TRBV7-9 with TRBJ2-7; a possible D gene is TRBD2 (5 bases). Deletions cut 6 bases from V and 6 bases from J, with 9 bases between. This CDR3 contains 11 residues. CDR1 and CDR2 from the germline V gene are SEHNR and FQNEAQ (reference sequence).